The source of this T cell receptor (beta chain) is a study of blood T cell repertoires in COVID-19. About the study: Acute-phase and convalescent COVID-19 samples originated in the United States, Italy and Spain. Sample material is recorded as cDNA or gDNA derived from T cells, B-cell-depleted T cells, or PBMCs.

This table comes from immunoSEQ multiplex PCR, and its TCRdb copy is limited to in-frame clones, with some not included. The top ten clones hold just over 6% of a sample with more than 110,000 clones, roughly 80% of them seen once. J was trimmed by 3 bases and V by 6 bases; bases with no gene match: 8. CDR1 is SNHLY and CDR2 is FYNNEI in the germline V gene. The CDR3 extends over 14 amino acids. Each participant's cohort was designated according to participant-reported clinical history. The chain uses TRBV2 and TRBJ2-7, with 7 nucleotides matching TRBD1. The specimen sequenced was PBMCs or T cells enriched from blood (not recorded which). The sequence was obtained from a woman aged 45-59 years who had recovered from COVID-19. The CDR3, as DNA: TGTGCCAGCAGCCCGACAGGGATGGGCTACGAGCAGTACTTC. The encoded protein is CASSPTGMGYEQYF.